Shown below are 15 T cell receptor beta chains from a single sample sequenced in a study of cytomegalovirus exposure and HLA in healthy donors. Researchers ran the PCR with 60 Vbeta and 13 Jbeta primers. Sequencing used immunoSEQ multiplex PCR; TCRdb keeps in-frame clones, though not all of them. The sample consists of some 120,000 clones, about 74% of them appearing once. Sequencing used PBMCs. The receptors were sampled from a man aged 25 to 45 in good health and CMV-seropositive.

The chain recombines TRBV28 with TRBJ2-7, with TRBD1 as a possible D gene (5 bases). The CDR3 extends over 14 amino acids. Trimming removed 6 bases from V and 0 bases from J, with 12 bases in between. Germline V lookup: CDR1 MDHEN, CDR2 SYDVKM. The CDR3 spells CASRPRESSYEQYF. The CDR3 region has the DNA TGTGCCAGCAGGCCCAGGGAAAGCTCCTACGAGCAGTACTTC.

The chain couples TRBV10-3 to TRBJ1-2; a possible D gene is TRBD1 (5 bases). CDR1 is ENHRY and CDR2 is SYGVKD in the germline V gene. V lost 7 bases and J lost 7, with 16 bases in between. The CDR3 length is 13 residues. The CDR3 protein is CAIKVAGGTGYTF. The CDR3 DNA reads TGTGCCATCAAGGTAGCGGGCGGGACTGGCTACACCTTC.

This clone is judged medium-sized. V usage is TRBV5-1 and J usage is TRBJ1-1; D gene ambiguous. Trimming shortened V by 0 bases and J by 7 bases, and 10 bases separated the two germline ends. Per the germline V gene, CDR1 is SGHRS and CDR2 is YFSETQ. The CDR3 has 13 amino acids. The CDR3 protein is CASSLEPSGEAFF. CDR3 DNA sequence: TGCGCCAGCAGCTTGGAACCCTCCGGTGAAGCTTTCTTT.

This clone was found once. The sample carries other DNA sequences with the same CDR3. This chain joins TRBV6-6 and TRBJ2-5; D unclear. The V gene's germline CDR1 is MNHNY and CDR2 SVGAGI (reference sequence). The CDR3 covers 12 residues. V was trimmed by 5 bases and J by 1 base, leaving 5 bases between them. Here the CDR3 DNA reads TGTGCCAGCAGTCCAGGCCAAGAGACCCAGTACTTC. Translating it yields CASSPGQETQYF.

A note on this clone: One end of the junction varies from germline; a read error may be responsible. The rearrangement uses TRBV27 and TRBJ2-1; no clear D. This CDR3 has 11 residues. The germline CDR1 and CDR2 sequences are MNHEY and SMNVEV (reference sequence). DNA of the CDR3: TGTGCCAGCAGTTTCGTCCATGAGCGGTTCTTC. It specifies CASSFVHERFF.

This clone turned up a few times. This chain joins TRBV5-1 and TRBJ1-1; possibly TRBD1 for D (5 bases). This CDR3 is built from 16 residues. Trimming took off 5 bases at V and 3 bases at J, with 20 bases between the two ends. The germline CDR1 and CDR2 sequences are SGHRS and YFSETQ. The CDR3 loop reads CASREGDGSGDTEAFF. The CDR3 nucleotides are TGCGCCAGCAGGGAAGGGGACGGATCGGGGGACACTGAAGCTTTCTTT.

The chain couples TRBV7-9 to TRBJ2-5; 14 bases line up with TRBD2. Germline trimming cut 3 bases from V and 1 base from J; bases unmatched to any gene: 4. Germline assignment: CDR1 SEHNR and CDR2 FQNEAQ (reference sequence). CDR3 length equals 17 residues. The CDR3 DNA reads TGTGCCAGCAGCTTGGGACTAGCGGGGGCCTTCCAAGAGACCCAGTACTTC. Residues: CASSLGLAGAFQETQYF.

This chain joins TRBV5-1 and TRBJ2-4, with 16 nucleotides matching TRBD2. Germline V gene lookup returns CDR1 SGHRS and CDR2 YFSETQ. After removal of 3 bases from V and 8 bases from J, the junction contained 5 bases not matched to a gene. The CDR3 extends over 16 amino acids. CDR3 bases: TGCGCCAGCAGCTCAGGGACTAGCGGGGGGGCTGACATTCAGTACTTC. Translating gives CASSSGTSGGADIQYF.

The chain is built from TRBV2 and TRBJ1-2, with 9 bases aligning to TRBD1. Germline-derived CDR1 and CDR2 are SNHLY and FYNNEI. The CDR3 has 14 amino acids. Trimming removed 2 bases from V and 6 bases from J; junction bases left unmatched: 4. The CDR3 DNA is TGTGCCAGCAGTGAAAGGGGACAGGGAGATGGCTACACCTTC. Amino acid sequence: CASSERGQGDGYTF.

The gene calls are TRBV1 and TRBJ1-1; the DNA was not used to check the table's D call, TRBD1. TRBV1 is deemed a pseudogene. The CDR3 runs 13 residues. In DNA form, the CDR3 reads TGCACCAGCGGGACAGCCGGTCTGTCAGAAGCTTTCTTT. This translates into CTSGTAGLSEAFF.

The gene calls are TRBV30 and TRBJ2-5; D not resolved. The J call could be wrong; TRBJ2-7 is a better fit for the DNA end. This CDR3 has 14 residues. Per germline, CDR1 GTSNPN and CDR2 SVGIG (reference sequence). Written as DNA, the CDR3 is TGTGCCTGGAGTGTTCTGGGCTTGGGTTACGAGCAGTACTTC. This gives the protein CAWSVLGLGYEQYF.

The chain joins TRBV28 to TRBJ1-5, with a possible D match to TRBD1 (6 bases). This CDR3 comprises 14 residues. The V end was cut by 6 bases, the J end by 7 bases, with 16 bases between. The germline V gene encodes CDR1 MDHEN and CDR2 SYDVKM. The CDR3 protein is CASSSTGTEQPQHF. In nucleotides, the CDR3 is TGTGCCAGCAGCTCAACAGGGACGGAACAGCCCCAGCATTTT.

The chain has TRBV20-1 and TRBJ2-1, with 7 nucleotides matching TRBD2. The CDR3 has 10 residues. The V segment lost 6 bases and the J segment 12 bases; nucleotides outside the gene matches: 5. Looked up from germline, CDR1 is DFQATT and CDR2 is SNEGSKA (reference sequence). The CDR3 loop reads CSADGGWQFF. DNA for the CDR3: TGCAGTGCGGACGGGGGGTGGCAGTTCTTC.

Here the CDR3 reads CAAGERSYNSPLHF. The CDR3 DNA sequence: TGTGCCGCGGGGGAGAGGTCCTATAATTCACCCCTCCACTTT. V and J are TRBV30 and TRBJ1-6, with D possibly being TRBD1 (5 bases). The V and J ends lost 8 bases and 1 base respectively, with 12 bases between them. Germline V gene lookup returns CDR1 GTSNPN and CDR2 SVGIG (reference sequence). The CDR3 length is 14 residues. The full variable domain, its missing parts supplied by reference TRBV30 and TRBJ1-6, is SQTIHQWPATLVQPVGSPLSLECTVEGTSNPNLYWYRQAAGRGLQLLFYSVGIGQISSEVPQNLSASRPQDRQFILSSKKLLLSDSGFYLCAAGERSYNSPLHFGNGTRLTVT.

This rearrangement joins TRBV7-6 to TRBJ2-2; D gene ambiguous. Germline CDR1 and CDR2: SGHVS and FNYEAQ. The CDR3 runs 13 residues. The V and J ends lost 1 base and 7 bases respectively, with 7 bases between them. The CDR3 spells CASSLVAVGELFF. CDR3 nucleotides: TGTGCCAGCAGCTTAGTCGCGGTCGGGGAGCTGTTTTTT.